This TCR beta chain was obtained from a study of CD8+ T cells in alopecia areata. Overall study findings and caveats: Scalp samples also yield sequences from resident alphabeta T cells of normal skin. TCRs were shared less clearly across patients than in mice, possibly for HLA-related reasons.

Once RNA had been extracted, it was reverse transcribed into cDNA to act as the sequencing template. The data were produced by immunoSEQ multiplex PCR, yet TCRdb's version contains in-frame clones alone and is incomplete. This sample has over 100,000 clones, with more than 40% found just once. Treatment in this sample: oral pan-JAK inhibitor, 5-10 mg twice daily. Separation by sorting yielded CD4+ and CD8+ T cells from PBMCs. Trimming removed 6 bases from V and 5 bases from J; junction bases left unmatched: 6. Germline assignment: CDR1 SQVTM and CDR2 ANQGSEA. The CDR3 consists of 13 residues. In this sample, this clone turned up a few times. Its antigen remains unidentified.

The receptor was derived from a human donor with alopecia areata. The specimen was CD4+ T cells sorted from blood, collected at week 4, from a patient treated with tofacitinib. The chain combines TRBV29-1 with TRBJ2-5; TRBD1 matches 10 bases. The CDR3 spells CSVRQGAEETQYF. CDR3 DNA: TGCAGCGTCAGACAGGGGGCCGAGGAGACCCAGTACTTC.